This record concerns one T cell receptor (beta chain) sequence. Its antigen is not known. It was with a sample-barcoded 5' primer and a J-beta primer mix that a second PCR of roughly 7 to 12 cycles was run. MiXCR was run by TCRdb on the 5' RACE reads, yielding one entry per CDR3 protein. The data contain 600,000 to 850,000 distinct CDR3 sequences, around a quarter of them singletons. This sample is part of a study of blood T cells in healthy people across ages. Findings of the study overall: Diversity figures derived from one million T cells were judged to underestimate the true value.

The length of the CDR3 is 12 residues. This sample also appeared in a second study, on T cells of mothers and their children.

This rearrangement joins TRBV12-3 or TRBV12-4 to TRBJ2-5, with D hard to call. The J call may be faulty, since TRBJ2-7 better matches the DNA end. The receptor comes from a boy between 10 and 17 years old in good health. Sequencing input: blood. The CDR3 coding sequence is TGTGCCAGCAGTTTTTACAGCACCGAGCAGTACTTC. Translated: CASSFYSTEQYF.